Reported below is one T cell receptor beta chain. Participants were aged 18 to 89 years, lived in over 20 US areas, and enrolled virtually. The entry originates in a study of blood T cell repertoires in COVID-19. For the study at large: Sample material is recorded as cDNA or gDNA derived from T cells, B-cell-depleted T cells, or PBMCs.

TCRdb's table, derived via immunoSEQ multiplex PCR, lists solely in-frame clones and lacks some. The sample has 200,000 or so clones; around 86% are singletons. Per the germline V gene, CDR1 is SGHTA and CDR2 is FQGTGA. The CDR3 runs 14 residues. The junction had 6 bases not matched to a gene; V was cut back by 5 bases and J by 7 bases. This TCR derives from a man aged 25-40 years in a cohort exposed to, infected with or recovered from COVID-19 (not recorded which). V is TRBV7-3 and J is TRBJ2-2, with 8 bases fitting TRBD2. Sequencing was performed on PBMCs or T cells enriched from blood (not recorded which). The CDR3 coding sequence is TGTGCCAGCAGCGACGGGACTAGAAGCGGGGAGCTGTTTTTT. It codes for CASSDGTRSGELFF.